This is a list of T cell receptor beta chains from one sample in a study of blood T cell repertoires in COVID-19. The repertoire was sequenced with immunoSEQ multiplex PCR; TCRdb's copy has only in-frame clones and lacks some. Of about 180,000 clones listed, roughly 82% are singletons. The sample taken for sequencing was PBMCs or T cells enriched from blood (not recorded which). These TCRs come from a woman aged 25 to 39 who had recovered from COVID-19. The CDR3 runs from the conserved cysteine through the conserved F or W. Each record gives: J gene, D gene, V gene, clone size, CDR3 DNA, CDR3 protein. A D gene is named only where the DNA matches it firmly. Expanded clones get a size class; other rows say once, few or many, or leave the size out.

j_gene: TRBJ2-1
d_gene: TRBD2
v_gene: TRBV6-5
abundance: once
CDR3nt: TGTGCCAGCAGTTTAGGACTAGCGGGACCCTACAATGAGCAGTTCTTC
CDR3aa: CASSLGLAGPYNEQFF

j_gene: TRBJ2-1
d_gene: .
v_gene: TRBV9
abundance: once
CDR3nt: TGTGCCAGCAGCGTAGTTGTTGGCAACAATGAGCAGTTCTTC
CDR3aa: CASSVVVGNNEQFF

j_gene: TRBJ1-1
d_gene: TRBD1
v_gene: TRBV28
abundance: .
CDR3nt: TGTGCCAGCAGTGAAACAGGGGGGCGATCCCCTGGTAAAGCTTTCTTT
CDR3aa: CASSETGGRSPGKAFF

j_gene: TRBJ1-4
d_gene: .
v_gene: TRBV11-2
abundance: few
CDR3nt: TGTGCCAGCAGCCCCCTCGGGGGTACCAATGAAAAACTGTTTTTT
CDR3aa: CASSPLGGTNEKLFF

j_gene: TRBJ2-7
d_gene: .
v_gene: TRBV2
abundance: once
CDR3nt: TGTGCCAGCTCACAGGGAGGGCGCGGCTACGAGCAGTACTTC
CDR3aa: CASSQGGRGYEQYF

j_gene: TRBJ2-7
d_gene: TRBD1
v_gene: TRBV6-6
abundance: once
CDR3nt: TGTGCCAGCAGCTCCCTCGACAGGGGAAGAGAGCAGTACTTC
CDR3aa: CASSSLDRGREQYF

j_gene: TRBJ2-7
d_gene: .
v_gene: TRBV27
abundance: .
CDR3nt: TGTGCCAGCAGTTTATACCCCCCGGGACAAGACTCCTACGAGCAGTACTTC
CDR3aa: CASSLYPPGQDSYEQYF

j_gene: TRBJ1-6
d_gene: TRBD1
v_gene: TRBV28
abundance: few
CDR3nt: TGTGCCAGCAGTTCGGCCGGGACAGGGTATTCACCCCTCCACTTT
CDR3aa: CASSSAGTGYSPLHF

j_gene: TRBJ2-1
d_gene: TRBD2
v_gene: TRBV19
abundance: .
CDR3nt: TGTGCCAGTAGTATATCTTGGCTAGCGGGAGGGGCGACGGGGAATGAGCAGTTCTTC
CDR3aa: CASSISWLAGGATGNEQFF

j_gene: TRBJ2-3
d_gene: TRBD2
v_gene: TRBV2
abundance: .
CDR3nt: TGTGCCAGCAGTGCGGGGGGACTAGCTCCGGCAGATACGCAGTATTTT
CDR3aa: CASSAGGLAPADTQYF

j_gene: TRBJ2-7
d_gene: TRBD2
v_gene: TRBV25-1
abundance: .
CDR3nt: TGTGCCAGCAGTGAATATGTGACTAGCGGGGGCTACGAGCAGTACTTC
CDR3aa: CASSEYVTSGGYEQYF

j_gene: TRBJ1-5
d_gene: .
v_gene: TRBV6-5
abundance: few
CDR3nt: TGTGCCAGCAGTTACTATGGGCCAAATCAGCCCCAGCATTTT
CDR3aa: CASSYYGPNQPQHF

j_gene: TRBJ1-2
d_gene: TRBD1
v_gene: TRBV3-1/TRBV3-2
abundance: .
CDR3nt: TGTGCCAGCAGCCCCTTGACAGGGTCGAATGGCTACACCTTC
CDR3aa: CASSPLTGSNGYTF

j_gene: TRBJ2-2
d_gene: TRBD1
v_gene: TRBV5-1
abundance: once
CDR3nt: TGCGCCAGCAGCTTAGGGGACAGGGACGTCGGGGAGCTGTTTTTT
CDR3aa: CASSLGDRDVGELFF

j_gene: TRBJ2-3
d_gene: .
v_gene: TRBV5-1
abundance: few
CDR3nt: TGCGCCAGCAAGGTGGAGGGAATAGATACGCAGTATTTT
CDR3aa: CASKVEGIDTQYF

j_gene: TRBJ2-1
d_gene: TRBD2
v_gene: TRBV6-5
abundance: .
CDR3nt: TGTGCCACCTCCAGGGCGGGAGGGGCCTACAATGAGCAGTTCTTC
CDR3aa: CATSRAGGAYNEQFF

j_gene: TRBJ1-1
d_gene: .
v_gene: TRBV6-5
abundance: .
CDR3nt: TGTGCCAGCGGTCCAGGGCTCACTGAAGCTTTCTTT
CDR3aa: CASGPGLTEAFF

j_gene: TRBJ2-1
d_gene: TRBD2
v_gene: TRBV6-1
abundance: .
CDR3nt: TGTGCCAGCAGTGAAGCGTGGTTAGCGGGAGTTTCGGAGCAGTTCTTC
CDR3aa: CASSEAWLAGVSEQFF

j_gene: TRBJ1-5
d_gene: .
v_gene: TRBV3-1/TRBV3-2
abundance: .
CDR3nt: TGTGCCAGCAGCCCACAGTTACACAATCAGCCCCAGCATTTT
CDR3aa: CASSPQLHNQPQHF

j_gene: TRBJ2-1
d_gene: TRBD2
v_gene: TRBV27
abundance: .
CDR3nt: TGTGCCAGCAGTTTCAGGAAAAAGTTTGCGGGAGGGATGAACAATGAGCAGTTCTTC
CDR3aa: CASSFRKKFAGGMNNEQFF

j_gene: TRBJ2-1
d_gene: .
v_gene: TRBV7-9
abundance: .
CDR3nt: TGTGCCAGCAGCGCCCAAAGGGGCAATGAGCAGTTCTTC
CDR3aa: CASSAQRGNEQFF

j_gene: TRBJ1-1
d_gene: TRBD1
v_gene: TRBV29-1
abundance: .
CDR3nt: TGCAGCGCAGAGGACAGGGTACTGGGGAACACTGAAGCTTTCTTT
CDR3aa: CSAEDRVLGNTEAFF

j_gene: TRBJ1-2
d_gene: TRBD1
v_gene: TRBV18
abundance: .
CDR3nt: TGTGCCAGCTCACCAACACAGGGGAGGAACTATGGCTACACCTTC
CDR3aa: CASSPTQGRNYGYTF

j_gene: TRBJ2-5
d_gene: .
v_gene: TRBV28
abundance: .
CDR3nt: TGTGCCAGCAGTGAGCGAACGGAGACCCAGTACTTC
CDR3aa: CASSERTETQYF

j_gene: TRBJ1-6
d_gene: TRBD1
v_gene: TRBV6-5
abundance: few
CDR3nt: TGTGCCAGCGGTATGACAGGGGAACCTAATTCACCCCTCCACTTT
CDR3aa: CASGMTGEPNSPLHF

j_gene: TRBJ1-1
d_gene: .
v_gene: TRBV5-1
abundance: once
CDR3nt: TGCGCCAGCAGCTTGTCCGACAGCTATGAAGCTTTCTTT
CDR3aa: CASSLSDSYEAFF

j_gene: TRBJ2-1
d_gene: .
v_gene: TRBV4-1
abundance: .
CDR3nt: TGCGCCAGCAGCCAAGAGCCGGGACTGCGACTACACAATGAGCAGTTCTTC
CDR3aa: CASSQEPGLRLHNEQFF

j_gene: TRBJ2-3
d_gene: .
v_gene: TRBV21-1
abundance: few
CDR3nt: TGTGCCAGCAGCAAAAATCCGACAGGGGCTAGCACAGATACGCAGTATTTT
CDR3aa: CASSKNPTGASTDTQYF

j_gene: TRBJ2-7
d_gene: .
v_gene: TRBV18
abundance: few
CDR3nt: TGTGCCAGCTCACCGAGGGATGACGAGCAGTACTTC
CDR3aa: CASSPRDDEQYF

j_gene: TRBJ1-5
d_gene: .
v_gene: TRBV2
abundance: few
CDR3nt: TGTGCCAGCAGCCCAGGGGCCGTTTATCAGCCCCAGCATTTT
CDR3aa: CASSPGAVYQPQHF

j_gene: TRBJ1-3
d_gene: .
v_gene: TRBV28
abundance: .
CDR3nt: TGTGCCAGCAGTTTAGGGGACACTACCAGCTCTGGAAACACCATATATTTT
CDR3aa: CASSLGDTTSSGNTIYF

j_gene: TRBJ2-5
d_gene: .
v_gene: TRBV10-1
abundance: .
CDR3nt: TGCGCCAGCAGTGAGTCCGGGAGCCAAGAGACCCAGTACTTC
CDR3aa: CASSESGSQETQYF

j_gene: TRBJ1-6
d_gene: .
v_gene: TRBV6-5
abundance: .
CDR3nt: TGTGCCAGCAGTTTTACTACGGGGGGGAATTCACCCCTCCACTTT
CDR3aa: CASSFTTGGNSPLHF

j_gene: TRBJ2-1
d_gene: .
v_gene: TRBV2
abundance: .
CDR3nt: TGTGCCAGCATAAAAGGCAGGGGTGCCAATGAGCAGTTCTTC
CDR3aa: CASIKGRGANEQFF

j_gene: TRBJ1-3
d_gene: TRBD1
v_gene: TRBV3-1/TRBV3-2
abundance: .
CDR3nt: TGTGCCAGCAGCCAAGTTATCACAGGGGGGCACGGGGGAAACACCATATATTTT
CDR3aa: CASSQVITGGHGGNTIYF

j_gene: TRBJ2-1
d_gene: TRBD2
v_gene: TRBV29-1
abundance: few
CDR3nt: TGCAGCGTTGAAGATTGGACTAGCGGAAAATTTGGTTCCTACAATGAGCAGTTCTTC
CDR3aa: CSVEDWTSGKFGSYNEQFF

j_gene: TRBJ1-2
d_gene: .
v_gene: TRBV27
abundance: .
CDR3nt: TGTGCCAGCAGTCGGGGGGGGGTGAACTATGGCTACACCTTC
CDR3aa: CASSRGGVNYGYTF

j_gene: TRBJ2-7
d_gene: .
v_gene: TRBV5-1
abundance: .
CDR3nt: TGCGCCAGCAGCTTGTTTGGGGGAGGTGGCTACGAGCAGTACTTC
CDR3aa: CASSLFGGGGYEQYF

j_gene: TRBJ1-4
d_gene: .
v_gene: TRBV19
abundance: .
CDR3nt: TGTGCCAGTACCGTTTCCGGGACAACTAATGAAAAACTGTTTTTT
CDR3aa: CASTVSGTTNEKLFF

j_gene: TRBJ2-3
d_gene: .
v_gene: TRBV7-9
abundance: .
CDR3nt: TGTGCCAGCAGCTTACGGTTTTTGCGGATACGCACAGATACGCAGTATTTT
CDR3aa: CASSLRFLRIRTDTQYF

j_gene: TRBJ2-7
d_gene: .
v_gene: TRBV28
abundance: .
CDR3nt: TGTGCCAGCAGTTTCCCCGACACGTGGTACGAGCAGTACTTC
CDR3aa: CASSFPDTWYEQYF

j_gene: TRBJ1-5
d_gene: .
v_gene: TRBV7-2
abundance: .
CDR3nt: TGTGCCAGCAACCTAAATCAGGCCCAGCATTTT
CDR3aa: CASNLNQAQHF

j_gene: TRBJ2-1
d_gene: TRBD2
v_gene: TRBV3-1/TRBV3-2
abundance: .
CDR3nt: TGTGCCAGCAGCCAAGATTTACTAGCGGTAAGCTCCTACAATGAGCAGTTCTTC
CDR3aa: CASSQDLLAVSSYNEQFF

j_gene: TRBJ1-5
d_gene: .
v_gene: TRBV28
abundance: .
CDR3nt: TGTGCCAGCAGTATCACCCACAGTGAGCCCCAGCATTTT
CDR3aa: CASSITHSEPQHF